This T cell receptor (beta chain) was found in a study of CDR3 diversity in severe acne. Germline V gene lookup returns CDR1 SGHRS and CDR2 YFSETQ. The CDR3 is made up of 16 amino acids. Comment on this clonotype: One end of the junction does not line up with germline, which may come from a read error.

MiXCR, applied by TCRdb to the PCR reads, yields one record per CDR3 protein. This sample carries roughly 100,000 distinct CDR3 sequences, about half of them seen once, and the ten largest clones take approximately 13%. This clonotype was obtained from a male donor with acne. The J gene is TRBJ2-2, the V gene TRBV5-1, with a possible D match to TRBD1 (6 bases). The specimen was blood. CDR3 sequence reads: CASSSQGNPSYRELFF. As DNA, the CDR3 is TGCGCCAGCAGCTCCCAGGGAAATCCATCATACAGGGAGCTGTTCTTT. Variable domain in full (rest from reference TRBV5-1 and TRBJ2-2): KAGVTQTPRYLIKTRGQQVTLSCSPISGHRSVSWYQQTPGQGLQFLFEYFSETQRNKGNFPGRFSGRQFSNSRSEMNVSTLELGDSALYLCASSSQGNPSYRELFFGEGSRLTVL.